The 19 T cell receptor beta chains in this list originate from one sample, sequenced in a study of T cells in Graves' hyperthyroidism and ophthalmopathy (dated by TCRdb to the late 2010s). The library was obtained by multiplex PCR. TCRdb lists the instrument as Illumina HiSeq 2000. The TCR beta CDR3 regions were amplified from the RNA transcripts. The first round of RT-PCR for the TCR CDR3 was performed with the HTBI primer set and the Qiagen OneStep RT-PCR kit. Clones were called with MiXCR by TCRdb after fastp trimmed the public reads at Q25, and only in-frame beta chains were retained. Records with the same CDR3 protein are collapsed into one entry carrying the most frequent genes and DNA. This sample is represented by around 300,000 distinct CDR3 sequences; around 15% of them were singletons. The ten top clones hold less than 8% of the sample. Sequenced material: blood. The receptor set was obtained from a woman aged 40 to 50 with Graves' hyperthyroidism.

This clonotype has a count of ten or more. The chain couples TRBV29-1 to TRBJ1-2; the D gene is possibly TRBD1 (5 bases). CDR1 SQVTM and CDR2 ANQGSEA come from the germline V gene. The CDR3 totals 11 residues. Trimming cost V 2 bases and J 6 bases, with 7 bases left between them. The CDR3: CSVEQGDGYTF. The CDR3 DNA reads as TGCAGCGTTGAACAGGGTGATGGCTACACCTTC. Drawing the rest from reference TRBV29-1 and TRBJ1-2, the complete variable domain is SAVISQKPSRDICQRGTSLTIQCQVDSQVTMMFWYRQQPGQSLTLIATANQGSEATYESGFVIDKFPISRPNLTFSTLTVSNMSPEDSSIYLCSVEQGDGYTFGSGTRLTVV.

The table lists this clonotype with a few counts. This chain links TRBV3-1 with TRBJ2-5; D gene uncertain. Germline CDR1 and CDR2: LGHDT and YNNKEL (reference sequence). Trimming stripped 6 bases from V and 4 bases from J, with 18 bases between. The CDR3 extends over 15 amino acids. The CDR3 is CASRERESLRETQYF. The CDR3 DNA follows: TGTGCCAGCAGGGAAAGAGAGTCCCTCAGAGAGACCCAGTACTTC.

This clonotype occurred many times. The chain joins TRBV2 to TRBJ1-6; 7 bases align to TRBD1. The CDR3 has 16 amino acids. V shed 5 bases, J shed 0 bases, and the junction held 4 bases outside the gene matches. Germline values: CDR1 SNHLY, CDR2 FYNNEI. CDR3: CASSPGGSSYNSPLHF. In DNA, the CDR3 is TGTGCCAGCAGTCCAGGGGGGAGCTCCTATAATTCACCCCTCCACTTT.

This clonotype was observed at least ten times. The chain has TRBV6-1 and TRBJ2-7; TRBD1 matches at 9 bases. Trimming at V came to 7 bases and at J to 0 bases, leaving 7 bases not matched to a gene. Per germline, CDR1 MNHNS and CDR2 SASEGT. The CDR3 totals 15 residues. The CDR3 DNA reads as TGTGCCAGCAAGACACAGGGGGCAATCTCCTACGAGCAGTACTTC. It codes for CASKTQGAISYEQYF.

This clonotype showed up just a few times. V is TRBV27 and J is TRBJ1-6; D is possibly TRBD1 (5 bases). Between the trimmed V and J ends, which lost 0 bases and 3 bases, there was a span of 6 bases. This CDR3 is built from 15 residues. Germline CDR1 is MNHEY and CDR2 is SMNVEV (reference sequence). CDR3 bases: TGTGCCAGCAGTTTATCCCAGGGCTATAATTCACCCCTCCACTTT. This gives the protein CASSLSQGYNSPLHF.

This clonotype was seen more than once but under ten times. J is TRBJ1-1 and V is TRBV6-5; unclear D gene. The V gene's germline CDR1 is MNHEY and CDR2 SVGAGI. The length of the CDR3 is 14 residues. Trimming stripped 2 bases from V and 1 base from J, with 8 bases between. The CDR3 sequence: CASSYREENTEAFF. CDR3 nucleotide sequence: TGTGCCAGCAGTTACAGGGAGGAGAACACTGAAGCTTTCTTT.

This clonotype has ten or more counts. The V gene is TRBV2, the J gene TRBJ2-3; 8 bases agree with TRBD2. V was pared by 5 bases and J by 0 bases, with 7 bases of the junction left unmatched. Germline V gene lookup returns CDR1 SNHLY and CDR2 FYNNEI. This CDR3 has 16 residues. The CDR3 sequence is CASSPGLASSTDTQYF. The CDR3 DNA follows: TGTGCCAGCAGTCCAGGACTAGCTTCTAGCACAGATACGCAGTATTTT.

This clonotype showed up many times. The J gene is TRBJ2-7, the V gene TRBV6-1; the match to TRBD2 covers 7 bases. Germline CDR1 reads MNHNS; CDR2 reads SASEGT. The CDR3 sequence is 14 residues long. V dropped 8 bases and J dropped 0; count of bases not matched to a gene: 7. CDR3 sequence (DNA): TGTGCCAGCCGAATAGCGGGCCACTCCTACGAGCAGTACTTC. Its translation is CASRIAGHSYEQYF.

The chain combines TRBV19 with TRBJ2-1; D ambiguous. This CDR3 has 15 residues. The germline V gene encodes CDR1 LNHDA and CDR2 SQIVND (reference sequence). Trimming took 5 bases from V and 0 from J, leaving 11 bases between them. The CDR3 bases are TGTGCCAGTAGTTTTAGCCCGAGCTCCTACAATGAGCAGTTCTTC. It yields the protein CASSFSPSSYNEQFF.

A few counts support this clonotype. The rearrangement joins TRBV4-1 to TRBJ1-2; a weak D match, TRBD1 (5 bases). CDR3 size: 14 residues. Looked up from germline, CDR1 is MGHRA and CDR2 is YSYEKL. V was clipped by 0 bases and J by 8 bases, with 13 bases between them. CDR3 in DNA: TGCGCCAGCAGCCAAGAATTAGGGGCTCGGGGCTACACCTTC. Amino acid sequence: CASSQELGARGYTF.

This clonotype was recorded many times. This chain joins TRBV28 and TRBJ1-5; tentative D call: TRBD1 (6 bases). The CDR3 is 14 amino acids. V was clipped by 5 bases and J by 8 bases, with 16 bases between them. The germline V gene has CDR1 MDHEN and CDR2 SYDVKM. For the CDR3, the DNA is TGTGCCAGCAGTACGCCACAGGGACGAAAGCCCCAGCATTTT. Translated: CASSTPQGRKPQHF.

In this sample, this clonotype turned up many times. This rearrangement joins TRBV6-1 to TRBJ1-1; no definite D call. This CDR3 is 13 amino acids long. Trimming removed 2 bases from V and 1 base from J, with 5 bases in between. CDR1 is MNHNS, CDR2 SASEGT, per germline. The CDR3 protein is CASSEFRNTEAFF. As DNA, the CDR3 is TGTGCCAGCAGTGAATTCAGGAACACTGAAGCTTTCTTT.

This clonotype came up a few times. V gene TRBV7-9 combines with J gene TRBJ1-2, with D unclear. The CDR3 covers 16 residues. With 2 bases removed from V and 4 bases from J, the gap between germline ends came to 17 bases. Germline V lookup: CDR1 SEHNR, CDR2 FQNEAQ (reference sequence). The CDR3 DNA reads TGTGCCAGCAGCTTACACGGCTCGGGCGGGGTCTATGGCTACACCTTC. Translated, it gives CASSLHGSGGVYGYTF.

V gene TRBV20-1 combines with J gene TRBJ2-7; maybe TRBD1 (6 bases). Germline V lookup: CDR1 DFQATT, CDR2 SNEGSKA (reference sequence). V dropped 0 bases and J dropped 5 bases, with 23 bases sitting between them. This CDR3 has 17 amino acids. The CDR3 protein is CSARDGGYLGSGDEQYF. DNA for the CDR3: TGCAGTGCTAGAGATGGGGGCTATTTGGGGTCAGGAGACGAGCAGTACTTC.

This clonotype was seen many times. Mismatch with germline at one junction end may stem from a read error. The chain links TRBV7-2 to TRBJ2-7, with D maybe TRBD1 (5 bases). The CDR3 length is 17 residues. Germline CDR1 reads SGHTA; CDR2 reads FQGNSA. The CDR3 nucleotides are TGTGCCAGCAGCTTAGCGCAGTCCAGGGTCCTTTACTACGAACAGTACTTC. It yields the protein CASSLAQSRVLYYEQYF.

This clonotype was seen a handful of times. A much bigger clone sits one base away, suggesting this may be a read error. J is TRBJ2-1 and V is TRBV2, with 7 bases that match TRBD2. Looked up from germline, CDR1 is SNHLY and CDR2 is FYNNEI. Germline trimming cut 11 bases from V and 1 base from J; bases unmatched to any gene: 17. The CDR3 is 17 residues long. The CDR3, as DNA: TGTGCCGCTACAATGTCCTTAGCGGGTAAATCCTACAATGAGCAGTTCTTC. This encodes CAATMSLAGKSYNEQFF.

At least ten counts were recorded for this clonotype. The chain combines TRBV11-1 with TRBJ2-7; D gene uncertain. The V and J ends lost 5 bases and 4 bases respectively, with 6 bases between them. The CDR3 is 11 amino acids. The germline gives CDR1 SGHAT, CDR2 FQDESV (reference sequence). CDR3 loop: CASSNSYEQYF. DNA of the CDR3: TGTGCCAGCAGCAACTCATACGAGCAGTACTTC.

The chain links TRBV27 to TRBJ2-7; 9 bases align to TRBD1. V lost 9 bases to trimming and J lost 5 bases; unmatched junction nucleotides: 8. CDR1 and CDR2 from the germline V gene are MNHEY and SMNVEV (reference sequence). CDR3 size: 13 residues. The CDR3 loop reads CASATGGYHEQYF. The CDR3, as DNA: TGTGCCAGTGCCACAGGGGGCTATCACGAGCAGTACTTC.

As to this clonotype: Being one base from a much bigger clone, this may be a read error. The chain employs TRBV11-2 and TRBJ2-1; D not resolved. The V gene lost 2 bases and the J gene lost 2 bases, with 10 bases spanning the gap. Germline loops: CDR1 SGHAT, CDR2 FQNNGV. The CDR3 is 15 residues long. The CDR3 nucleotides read TGTGCCAGCAGCTTACTACTACGAACCTACAATGAGCAGTTCTTC. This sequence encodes CASSLLLRTYNEQFF.